The next 22 T cell receptor beta chains were all read from a single sample in a study of response to subunit inactivated influenza vaccine. TCRdb re-called the RT-PCR reads with MiXCR, one entry per CDR3 protein. The data show some 640,000 distinct CDR3 sequences, about 15% seen once. The sample consisted of PBMCs from blood, taken 14 to 15 days before vaccination. These receptors were obtained from a man between 45 and 60 years old who received an inactivated influenza vaccine.

This clonotype has more than one count but fewer than ten. V usage is TRBV20-1 and J usage is TRBJ2-3; D uncertain. Trimming left V 3 bases short and J 3 bases short, with 13 bases between. The CDR3 consists of 14 residues. Germline CDR1 is DFQATT and CDR2 is SNEGSKA (reference sequence). As DNA, the CDR3 is TGCAGTGCTAGTTTTCAATCTGGGACAGATACGCAGTATTTT. It is translated as CSASFQSGTDTQYF.

In its sample, this clonotype was seen a few times. For the CDR3, the DNA is TGTGCCAGCAGTTCTTCTTACAGGGGGAACACTGAAGCTTTCTTT. This translates into CASSSSYRGNTEAFF. The V and J genes are TRBV6-5 and TRBJ1-1; 7 bases fit TRBD1. The V gene's germline CDR1 is MNHEY and CDR2 SVGAGI. CDR3 length: 15 residues. J lost 1 base, V lost 4 bases, and 6 bases had no gene match.

About this clonotype itself: A junction end diverges from the germline sequence, so it may reflect a read error. V usage is TRBV6-5 and J usage is TRBJ1-2, with TRBD1 matching over 8 bases. CDR3 size: 17 residues. The germline V gene has CDR1 MNHEY and CDR2 SVGAGI. The CDR3 region has the DNA TGTGCCAGCAGTTACAAAGACAGGGGAGAAGCTAACTATGGCTGCACCTTC. Translating gives CASSYKDRGEANYGCTF.

Many counts were recorded for this clonotype. The chain joins TRBV20-1 to TRBJ2-1; 9 bases are a match to TRBD1. The CDR3 is made up of 15 amino acids. V was pared by 0 bases and J by 6 bases, with 6 bases of the junction left unmatched. Germline V CDR1 and CDR2: DFQATT, SNEGSKA (reference sequence). CDR3 loop: CSARDIGQGTNEQFF. The CDR3 DNA is TGCAGTGCTAGAGATATCGGACAGGGGACCAATGAGCAGTTCTTC.

This clonotype has more than one count but fewer than ten. The rearrangement joins TRBV28 to TRBJ1-5; D unclear. The CDR3 is made up of 16 amino acids. V dropped 2 bases and J dropped 5 bases, with 16 bases sitting between them. Germline CDR1 and CDR2: MDHEN and SYDVKM. CDR3 DNA sequence: TGTGCCAGCAGTTTAGTCGGCCGAGGAGGGTATCAGCCCCAGCATTTT. Translating it yields CASSLVGRGGYQPQHF.

This clonotype has a handful of counts. The CDR3 DNA follows: TGTGCCAGCAGGAGAGGCGGATTCAATGAGCAGTTCTTC. Protein sequence: CASRRGGFNEQFF. This chain connects TRBV6-2 or TRBV6-3 to TRBJ2-1; D not certain. Trimming pared 6 bases from V and 6 bases from J, leaving 12 bases between. The CDR3 extends over 13 amino acids. Germline V gene lookup returns CDR1 MNHEY and CDR2 SVGEGT.

This clonotype came up a few times. This chain joins TRBV11-3 and TRBJ2-3; TRBD1 aligns across 11 bases. The CDR3 has 15 residues. Germline V gives CDR1 SGHNT, CDR2 YENEEA. V shed 3 bases, J shed 4 bases, and the junction held 3 bases outside the gene matches. The CDR3 DNA reads as TGTGCCAGCAGCTTTCGGACAGGGGGCGCAGATACGCAGTATTTT. Protein product: CASSFRTGGADTQYF.

This clonotype has just a few counts. The chain employs TRBV6-2 or TRBV6-3 and TRBJ2-3, with TRBD2 identical over 13 bases. This CDR3 has 18 residues. The trim removed 6 bases at V and 0 bases at J, leaving 9 bases unmatched. The germline V gene encodes CDR1 MNHEY and CDR2 SVGEGT. This CDR3 reads CASRPPRLAGGSTDTQYF. The CDR3 DNA sequence: TGTGCCAGCAGGCCTCCTCGACTAGCGGGGGGAAGCACAGATACGCAGTATTTT.

This clonotype was counted ten times or more. The chain recombines TRBV5-1 with TRBJ1-4; D uncertain. The CDR3 consists of 12 residues. CDR1 SGHRS and CDR2 YFSETQ come from the germline V gene. The V gene lost 4 bases and the J gene lost 8 bases, with 9 bases spanning the gap. CDR3 region: CASSPSGEKLFF. CDR3 coding DNA: TGCGCCAGCAGCCCGTCGGGCGAAAAACTGTTTTTT.

This chain joins TRBV5-1 and TRBJ1-1, with a weak D call TRBD1 (6 bases). V lost 4 bases, J lost 1 base, and 14 bases lay in between. CDR3 size: 15 residues. CDR1 is SGHRS, CDR2 YFSETQ, per germline. CDR3 residues: CASSGGQSANTEAFF. The CDR3 DNA reads TGCGCCAGCAGCGGAGGACAGAGCGCGAACACTGAAGCTTTCTTT.

V and J are TRBV5-1 and TRBJ2-3; D call uncertain. CDR3 size: 14 residues. Germline CDR1 and CDR2: SGHRS and YFSETQ. V was shortened by 0 bases and J by 3 bases, with 8 bases between the two germline ends. The CDR3 DNA sequence: TGCGCCAGCAGCTTGGCAAGTAAAACAGATACGCAGTATTTT. Translated, it gives CASSLASKTDTQYF.

V and J are TRBV29-1 and TRBJ1-1; no clear D gene. The germline V gene has CDR1 SQVTM and CDR2 ANQGSEA. Between the trimmed V and J ends, which lost 4 bases and 8 bases, there was a span of 8 bases. The CDR3 spans 10 residues. For the CDR3, the DNA is TGCAGCGTTGCGACGAGAGAAGCTTTCTTT. Protein sequence: CSVATREAFF. The entire variable domain, with the rest obtained from reference TRBV29-1 and TRBJ1-1, is as follows: SAVISQKPSRDICQRGTSLTIQCQVDSQVTMMFWYRQQPGQSLTLIATANQGSEATYESGFVIDKFPISRPNLTFSTLTVSNMSPEDSSIYLCSVATREAFFGQGTRLTVV.

This clonotype appeared many times. The CDR3: CASSLDGILEYNEQFF. The DNA for the CDR3 is TGCGCCAGCAGCTTGGACGGGATCTTGGAATACAATGAGCAGTTCTTC. V usage is TRBV5-1 and J usage is TRBJ2-1, with D perhaps TRBD2 (5 bases). The germline V gene has CDR1 SGHRS and CDR2 YFSETQ. The CDR3 runs 16 residues. V was trimmed by 0 bases and J by 4 bases, leaving 14 bases between them.

V and J are TRBV5-1 and TRBJ2-5; perhaps TRBD2 as D (6 bases). The CDR3 covers 15 residues. V was cut by 7 bases and J by 3 bases, with 19 bases left in between. Germline loops: CDR1 SGHRS, CDR2 YFSETQ. Here the CDR3 reads CASQRAPGLEETQYF. The CDR3 region has the DNA TGCGCCAGCCAAAGAGCACCGGGACTCGAAGAGACCCAGTACTTC. The variable domain in full, with the rest retrieved from reference TRBV5-1 and TRBJ2-5, is KAGVTQTPRYLIKTRGQQVTLSCSPISGHRSVSWYQQTPGQGLQFLFEYFSETQRNKGNFPGRFSGRQFSNSRSEMNVSTLELGDSALYLCASQRAPGLEETQYFGPGTRLLVL.

This clonotype was picked up many times. This sequence joins TRBV20-1 and TRBJ2-7; TRBD2 matches at 7 bases. Per germline, CDR1 DFQATT and CDR2 SNEGSKA (reference sequence). CDR3 length: 14 amino acids. V trimming: 3 bases; J trimming: 2 bases; junction bases outside the gene matches: 7. CDR3 nucleotides: TGCAGTGCTAGCCCTAGCGGTTTGACCTACGAGCAGTACTTC. It specifies CSASPSGLTYEQYF.

This clonotype has only a few counts. The DNA of the CDR3 is TGTGCCAGCAGTTACCTCCATTTAGATACGCAGTATTTT. It codes for CASSYLHLDTQYF. The rearrangement uses TRBV6-2 or TRBV6-3 and TRBJ2-3; D uncertain. Trimming shortened V by 2 bases and J by 5 bases, and 8 bases separated the two germline ends. Germline CDR1 reads MNHEY; CDR2 reads SVGEGT. The CDR3 length is 13 residues.

This clonotype has only a few counts. The V call is TRBV5-1, the J call TRBJ2-1; D is unclear. The CDR3 is made up of 16 amino acids. Looked up from germline, CDR1 is SGHRS and CDR2 is YFSETQ. V lost 0 bases to trimming and J lost 0 bases, with 10 bases between them. The CDR3 DNA reads TGCGCCAGCAGCTTGGACCGGCGAAGCTCCTACAATGAGCAGTTCTTC. Translated: CASSLDRRSSYNEQFF.

CDR3 protein: CASSSRAGGGETQYF. CDR3 nucleotide sequence: TGTGCCAGCAGCTCACGGGCAGGGGGCGGAGAGACCCAGTACTTC. The chain couples TRBV11-3 to TRBJ2-5; TRBD1 matches at 8 bases. With V trimmed by 4 bases and J by 4 bases, 8 bases remained unmatched. The CDR3 has 15 amino acids. Germline loops: CDR1 SGHNT, CDR2 YENEEA.

This CDR3 is CATSRGPSGGDNEQFF. CDR3 sequence (DNA): TGTGCCACCAGCAGAGGGCCTAGCGGGGGGGACAATGAGCAGTTCTTC. This sequence joins TRBV15 and TRBJ2-1; the match to TRBD2 covers 12 bases. The germline CDR1 and CDR2 sequences are LNHNV and YYDKDF (reference sequence). The junction had 3 bases not matched to a gene; V was cut back by 1 base and J by 5 bases. The CDR3 consists of 16 residues.

The chain couples TRBV7-2 to TRBJ1-2, with 7 bases fitting TRBD1. CDR1 and CDR2 (germline): SGHTA, FQGNSA. V trimming: 1 base; J trimming: 3 bases; junction bases outside the gene matches: 8. The CDR3 length is 16 residues. CDR3 in amino acids: CASSLDPAQGYYGYTF. CDR3 in DNA: TGTGCCAGCAGCTTAGACCCCGCACAGGGGTACTATGGCTACACCTTC.

This clonotype was seen repeatedly, ten times or more. This chain uses TRBV20-1 with TRBJ2-2, with 7 bases fitting TRBD2. Germline assignment: CDR1 DFQATT and CDR2 SNEGSKA (reference sequence). The CDR3 is 15 residues long. V shed 0 bases and J 0 bases; nucleotides not matched to a gene: 1. As DNA, the CDR3 is TGCAGTGCTAGAGAGGCGGGGGCGAACACCGGGGAGCTGTTTTTT. Translation: CSAREAGANTGELFF.

This clonotype was seen a few times. The gene calls are TRBV6-5 and TRBJ1-1; D is ambiguous. Germline lookup yields CDR1 MNHEY and CDR2 SVGAGI. There are 15 residues in the CDR3. V shed 2 bases and J shed 0 bases, with 10 bases lying between them. This CDR3 reads CASSYRWDLNTEAFF. CDR3 DNA sequence: TGTGCCAGCAGTTACCGATGGGATCTGAACACTGAAGCTTTCTTT.